Presented here are 20 T cell receptor beta chains from one specimen sequenced in a study of T-cell reconstitution after alpha-beta-depleted transplantation in children. Unique molecular identifiers were used to barcode this TCRbeta library. TCRdb used MiXCR to reprocess the PCR reads, holding one entry per CDR3 protein. Of about 420,000 distinct CDR3 sequences in the sample, around 15% were seen once. The source material was PBMCs, mostly from graft donor cells, sampled 360 days after TCRalphabeta/CD19-depleted stem cell transplant. The receptors come from a boy younger than two who had a stem cell transplant for Wiskott-Aldrich syndrome, so the T cells may come from the graft donor.

The chain carries TRBV7-9 and TRBJ2-3; 8 nucleotides align to TRBD1. This CDR3 is 14 amino acids long. CDR1 and CDR2 from the germline V gene are SEHNR and FQNEAQ (reference sequence). The trim removed 4 bases at V and 5 bases at J, leaving 5 bases unmatched. The CDR3 here is CASSSQGARDTQYF. The DNA of the CDR3 is TGTGCCAGCAGCTCTCAGGGGGCCAGAGATACGCAGTATTTT.

V usage is TRBV5-1 and J usage is TRBJ2-2; 11 bases are shared with TRBD2. The CDR3 runs 15 residues. Germline assignment: CDR1 SGHRS and CDR2 YFSETQ. With V trimmed by 4 bases and J by 3 bases, 2 bases remained unmatched. CDR3 residues: CASSTLAGDTGELFF. CDR3 sequence (DNA): TGCGCCAGCAGCACACTAGCGGGGGACACCGGGGAGCTGTTTTTT.

This clonotype was counted a few times. The chain carries TRBV7-9 and TRBJ2-2; D is unclear. CDR1 and CDR2 from the germline V gene are SEHNR and FQNEAQ (reference sequence). The V and J ends lost 5 bases and 9 bases respectively, with 7 bases between them. The CDR3 contains 11 residues. CDR3 in amino acids: CASSQPRELFF. CDR3 in DNA: TGTGCCAGCAGCCAACCAAGGGAGCTGTTTTTT.

The V gene is TRBV27, the J gene TRBJ2-2; D call uncertain. V lost 4 bases and J 7 bases, leaving 13 bases between the germline ends. The CDR3 is made up of 14 amino acids. Germline V gene lookup returns CDR1 MNHEY and CDR2 SMNVEV (reference sequence). CDR3 loop: CASSSAARVGELFF. Here the CDR3 DNA reads TGTGCCAGCAGTTCCGCCGCGAGAGTCGGGGAGCTGTTTTTT.

This clonotype was seen a handful of times. The rearrangement links TRBV10-3 to TRBJ2-7; 9 bases map to TRBD1. The length of the CDR3 is 14 residues. In germline, CDR1 is ENHRY, CDR2 SYGVKD. V lost 6 bases, J lost 3 bases, and 6 bases stayed unmatched. CDR3 DNA: TGTGCCATCAGCCGACAGGGGGGCTACTACGAGCAGTACTTC. Translating it yields CAISRQGGYYEQYF.

The chain is built from TRBV5-1 and TRBJ2-7; possibly TRBD2 for D (5 bases). V was shortened by 0 bases and J by 4 bases, with 14 bases between the two germline ends. Germline V gives CDR1 SGHRS, CDR2 YFSETQ. The CDR3 consists of 15 residues. CDR3 sequence: CASSLAGVPQYEQYF. The CDR3 DNA reads as TGCGCCAGCAGCTTGGCCGGGGTTCCGCAATACGAGCAGTACTTC.

This clonotype showed up just a few times. The V call is TRBV7-9, the J call TRBJ2-3, with 8 bases aligning to TRBD1. The V and J ends lost 8 bases and 4 bases, in that order; junction bases with no gene match: 8. Germline assignment: CDR1 SEHNR and CDR2 FQNEAQ (reference sequence). This CDR3 has 14 residues. The CDR3 loop is CASLDRAVPDTQYF. DNA for the CDR3: TGTGCCAGCTTGGACAGGGCGGTCCCAGATACGCAGTATTTT.

In its sample, this clonotype was seen a few times. The V and J genes are TRBV12-3 or TRBV12-4 and TRBJ2-7; D is ambiguous. The CDR3 has 12 residues. V dropped 2 bases and J dropped 8 bases, with 10 bases sitting between them. This CDR3 reads CASSLSQEKQYF. The CDR3, as DNA: TGTGCCAGCAGTTTAAGCCAGGAGAAGCAGTACTTC.

There are a few counts of this clonotype. This chain connects TRBV29-1 to TRBJ2-7, with D unresolved. This CDR3 is 12 amino acids long. Between the trimmed V and J ends, which lost 1 base and 2 bases, there was a span of 6 bases. Per the germline V gene, CDR1 is SQVTM and CDR2 is ANQGSEA. The CDR3 is CSVEAVPYEQYF. The CDR3 DNA is TGCAGCGTTGAAGCGGTCCCCTACGAGCAGTACTTC.

This clonotype was seen a handful of times. The chain couples TRBV29-1 to TRBJ2-7; TRBD2 matches 8 bases. The junction had 3 bases not matched to a gene; V was cut back by 3 bases and J by 2 bases. Germline lookup yields CDR1 SQVTM and CDR2 ANQGSEA. The CDR3 loop spans 13 amino acids. CDR3: CSVDSGDTYEQYF. CDR3 bases: TGCAGCGTTGATAGCGGGGACACCTACGAGCAGTACTTC.

The genes are TRBV7-9 and TRBJ2-3; D gene ambiguous. Between the trimmed V and J ends, which lost 5 bases and 3 bases, there was a span of 15 bases. This CDR3 has 15 residues. The germline CDR1 and CDR2 sequences are SEHNR and FQNEAQ (reference sequence). The DNA of the CDR3 is TGTGCCAGCAGCCGAACATCTAAGGTGACAGATACGCAGTATTTT. Amino acid sequence: CASSRTSKVTDTQYF.

V and J are TRBV3-1 and TRBJ2-3; 9 nucleotides agree with TRBD2. Germline trimming cut 6 bases from V and 7 bases from J; bases unmatched to any gene: 8. Germline V gives CDR1 LGHDT, CDR2 YNNKEL (reference sequence). This CDR3 spans 14 amino acids. This chain's CDR3 is CASSKAGGDHTQYF. In nucleotides, the CDR3 is TGTGCCAGCAGTAAGGCGGGGGGGGATCATACGCAGTATTTT.

This clonotype has a handful of counts. This chain uses TRBV4-1 with TRBJ2-7; TRBD2 matches at 10 bases. V was pared by 3 bases and J by 1 base, with 6 bases of the junction left unmatched. The germline gives CDR1 MGHRA, CDR2 YSYEKL. The CDR3 loop spans 16 amino acids. CDR3 loop: CASSHVGTSDSYEQYF. CDR3 in DNA: TGCGCCAGCAGCCATGTCGGGACTAGCGATTCCTACGAGCAGTACTTC.

With respect to this clonotype: A much larger clone lies one base from this, so it may be a read error. The CDR3 end shows no conserved phenylalanine or tryptophan, and so a read error is likely. This chain connects TRBV5-1 to TRBJ2-1; TRBD1 aligns across 11 bases. Looked up from germline, CDR1 is SGHRS and CDR2 is YFSETQ. The V gene end was trimmed by 0 bases and the J gene end by 3 bases; junction bases not matched to a gene: 5. This CDR3 spans 17 amino acids. CDR3 sequence (DNA): TGCGCCAGCAGCTTGGTACCCGGGACAGGGGGCTACAATGAGCAGTTCTCC. It encodes CASSLVPGTGGYNEQFS.

The V call is TRBV5-1, the J call TRBJ2-7; D is perhaps TRBD1 or TRBD2 (6 bases each). V gave up 0 bases and J gave up 0 bases, with 10 bases separating them. CDR1 and CDR2 from the germline V gene are SGHRS and YFSETQ. CDR3 length equals 15 residues. The CDR3 protein is CASSLAWGASYEQYF. The CDR3 nucleotides are TGCGCCAGCAGCTTGGCATGGGGGGCCTCCTACGAGCAGTACTTC.

CDR3: CASTPGGGLADYNEQFF. DNA of the CDR3: TGTGCCAGCACCCCCGGGGGGGGACTAGCGGACTACAATGAGCAGTTCTTC. The J gene is TRBJ2-1, the V gene TRBV2; TRBD2 agrees at 11 bases. Looked up from germline, CDR1 is SNHLY and CDR2 is FYNNEI. The CDR3 spans 17 residues. Losses at the gene ends were 7 bases for V and 3 bases for J; bases not matched to a gene: 11.

This clonotype was seen more than once but under ten times. The chain uses TRBV20-1 and TRBJ2-2; 10 bases fit TRBD1. From germline, CDR1 is DFQATT and CDR2 SNEGSKA (reference sequence). V trimming: 3 bases; J trimming: 8 bases; junction bases outside the gene matches: 6. The CDR3 extends over 14 amino acids. CDR3 amino acids: CSARPGQGRGELFF. In DNA form, the CDR3 reads TGCAGTGCTAGGCCGGGACAGGGGAGGGGGGAGCTGTTTTTT.

This clonotype was seen only a few times. The chain joins TRBV18 to TRBJ2-1, with 7 bases fitting TRBD2. CDR3 length: 13 amino acids. V shed 4 bases, J shed 8 bases, and the junction held 5 bases outside the gene matches. Germline V CDR1 and CDR2: KGHSH, LQKENI. The CDR3 DNA reads as TGTGCCAGCTCACAAAGACTAGCAGATGAGCAGTTCTTC. It translates to CASSQRLADEQFF.

This clonotype was observed a few times. The chain uses TRBV12-3 or TRBV12-4 and TRBJ1-2, with TRBD1 as a possible D gene (5 bases). Trimming left V 3 bases short and J 6 bases short, with 8 bases between. The CDR3 is 12 amino acids. CDR3 residues: CASSLTANGYTF. CDR3 DNA: TGTGCCAGCAGTTTGACAGCGAATGGCTACACCTTC.

V usage is TRBV20-1 and J usage is TRBJ2-1, with 10 bases fitting TRBD2. The germline CDR1 and CDR2 sequences are DFQATT and SNEGSKA (reference sequence). Trimming took 1 base from V and 8 from J; bases not matched to a gene: 14. The CDR3 extends over 17 amino acids. Here the CDR3 reads CSARGPLAGVRGDEQFF. Here the CDR3 DNA reads TGCAGTGCTAGAGGACCCCTAGCGGGAGTCCGTGGGGATGAGCAGTTCTTC.